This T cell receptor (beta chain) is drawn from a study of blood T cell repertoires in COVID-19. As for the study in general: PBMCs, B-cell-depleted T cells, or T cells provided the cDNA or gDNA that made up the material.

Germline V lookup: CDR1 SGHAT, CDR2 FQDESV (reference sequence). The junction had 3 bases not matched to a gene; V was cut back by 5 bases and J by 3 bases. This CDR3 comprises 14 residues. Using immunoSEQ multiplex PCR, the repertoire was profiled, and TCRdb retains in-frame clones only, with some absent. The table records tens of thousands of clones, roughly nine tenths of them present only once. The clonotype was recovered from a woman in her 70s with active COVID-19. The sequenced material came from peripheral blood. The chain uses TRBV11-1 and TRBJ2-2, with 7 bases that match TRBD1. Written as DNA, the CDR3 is TGTGCCAGCAGCCAGGACAGGCACACCGGGGAGCTGTTTTTT. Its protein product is CASSQDRHTGELFF.